A single sample is the source of the 29 T cell receptor beta chains below, sequenced in a study of blood T cell repertoires in COVID-19. Generated by immunoSEQ multiplex PCR, the TCRdb table keeps only in-frame clones and is missing some. The sample holds some 73,000 clones, approximately 80% seen once. Sequencing was done on a sample of peripheral blood. These receptors came from a man between 65 and 85 years old with COVID-19, enrolled during active disease.

The chain carries TRBV5-1 and TRBJ2-1; D is possibly TRBD2 (6 bases). Trimming cost V 4 bases and J 5 bases, with 13 bases left between them. The CDR3 spans 14 residues. Germline CDR1 reads SGHRS; CDR2 reads YFSETQ. CDR3 in amino acids: CASSDLSGHNEQFF. The CDR3 nucleotides read TGCGCCAGCAGCGACCTAAGCGGGCACAATGAGCAGTTCTTC.

This chain connects TRBV5-1 to TRBJ2-7; tentatively, D is TRBD2 (6 bases). Trimming removed 0 bases from V and 5 bases from J, with 9 bases in between. The CDR3 extends over 13 amino acids. The germline gives CDR1 SGHRS, CDR2 YFSETQ. CDR3 protein: CASSLGDFHEQYF. The CDR3 DNA is TGCGCCAGCAGCTTGGGGGACTTCCACGAGCAGTACTTC.

The V call is TRBV9, the J call TRBJ2-7, with 10 bases fitting TRBD1. The V segment lost 4 bases and the J segment 6 bases; nucleotides outside the gene matches: 7. The CDR3 runs to 14 residues. The germline V gene encodes CDR1 SGDLS and CDR2 YYNGEE. This CDR3 reads CASSSGTGAFEQYF. In nucleotides, the CDR3 is TGTGCCAGCAGCTCCGGGACAGGGGCATTCGAGCAGTACTTC.

The chain uses TRBV5-1 and TRBJ2-3, with a weak D call TRBD2 (8 bases). The CDR3 has 16 amino acids. Trimming removed 4 bases at V and 10 bases at J, with 25 bases between. Germline V gives CDR1 SGHRS, CDR2 YFSETQ. CDR3 in amino acids: CASSGMVAGSQGAQYF. CDR3 nucleotides: TGCGCCAGCAGCGGAATGGTAGCGGGATCCCAGGGGGCGCAGTATTTT.

The chain is built from TRBV10-3 and TRBJ1-3; D is perhaps TRBD1 (6 bases). This CDR3 has 14 residues. Germline V gives CDR1 ENHRY, CDR2 SYGVKD. V was pared by 6 bases and J by 0 bases, with 9 bases between. The CDR3 DNA reads as TGTGCCATCAGGACAGGAGACTCTGGAAACACCATATATTTT. It translates to CAIRTGDSGNTIYF.

Turning to this clone: The sample carries other DNA sequences with the same CDR3. The V gene is TRBV9, the J gene TRBJ2-3; the D is unclear. The CDR3 consists of 14 residues. V lost 0 bases to trimming and J lost 0 bases, with 5 bases between them. CDR1 is SGDLS and CDR2 is YYNGEE in the germline V gene. The CDR3 sequence: CASSVAGSTDTQYF. CDR3 in DNA: TGTGCCAGCAGCGTAGCAGGAAGCACAGATACGCAGTATTTT.

As to this clone: The same CDR3 also results from other DNA sequences found in this sample. V usage is TRBV7-2 and J usage is TRBJ2-7, with 13 nucleotides matching TRBD2. CDR1 and CDR2 (germline): SGHTA, FQGNSA. J lost 0 bases, V lost 5 bases, and 1 base had no gene match. The CDR3 is made up of 15 amino acids. For the CDR3, the DNA is TGTGCCAGCAGCAGGACTAGCGGGAGCTCCTACGAGCAGTACTTC. Translation: CASSRTSGSSYEQYF.

The chain links TRBV7-9 to TRBJ1-6; no definite D call. This CDR3 comprises 16 residues. The V and J ends lost 1 base and 6 bases respectively, with 13 bases between them. Germline CDR1 reads SEHNR; CDR2 reads FQNEAQ (reference sequence). CDR3 bases: TGTGCCAGCAGCTTAGTATGGCAGTCTCTTAATTCACCCCTCCACTTT. Encoded protein: CASSLVWQSLNSPLHF.

V is TRBV2 and J is TRBJ2-1; 8 bases are shared with TRBD2. The CDR3 has 16 amino acids. V was pared by 7 bases and J by 6 bases, with 14 bases of the junction left unmatched. Germline assignment: CDR1 SNHLY and CDR2 FYNNEI. The CDR3 bases are TGTGCCAGCATCCTCGAGGGAGCGGGAGTGTTCAATGAGCAGTTCTTC. Encoded protein: CASILEGAGVFNEQFF.

J is TRBJ2-1 and V is TRBV24-1; 12 positions match TRBD2. V lost 5 bases, J lost 6 bases, and 7 bases stayed unmatched. CDR1 and CDR2 (germline): KGHDR, SFDVKD. The CDR3 contains 16 residues. CDR3 sequence reads: CATSALLAGGVNEQFF. The CDR3 DNA reads as TGTGCCACCAGTGCCCTACTAGCGGGAGGCGTCAATGAGCAGTTCTTC.

The V gene is TRBV5-1, the J gene TRBJ1-5, with D unresolved. This CDR3 has 13 residues. Trimming took 4 bases from V and 4 from J, leaving 9 bases between them. The germline CDR1 and CDR2 sequences are SGHRS and YFSETQ. The CDR3 bases are TGCGCCAGCAGCCCGGACTGGAATCAGCCCCAGCATTTT. It yields the protein CASSPDWNQPQHF. Based on the CDR3 plus reference TRBV5-1 and TRBJ1-5, the full variable domain is KAGVTQTPRYLIKTRGQQVTLSCSPISGHRSVSWYQQTPGQGLQFLFEYFSETQRNKGNFPGRFSGRQFSNSRSEMNVSTLELGDSALYLCASSPDWNQPQHFGDGTRLSIL.

A remark on this clone: The sample has other DNA sequences that encode this CDR3 too. The chain uses TRBV19 and TRBJ2-1, with 7 nucleotides matching TRBD2. Germline CDR1 and CDR2: LNHDA and SQIVND (reference sequence). The junction had 9 bases not matched to a gene; V was cut back by 3 bases and J by 7 bases. The CDR3 totals 15 residues. The CDR3 is CASSIGGRAGNEQFF. The CDR3 coding sequence is TGTGCCAGTAGTATCGGTGGGAGGGCCGGGAATGAGCAGTTCTTC.

The V and J genes are TRBV21-1 and TRBJ1-2; the DNA was not compared with TRBD1, the D call given in the table. TRBV21-1 is a listed pseudogene. The CDR3 has 17 residues. The CDR3 is CASSAGGSGTANYGYTF. The CDR3 coding sequence is TGTGCCAGCAGCGCGGGCGGGTCGGGGACAGCTAACTATGGCTACACCTTC.

V is TRBV6-1 and J is TRBJ1-6, with a weak D call TRBD1 (5 bases). CDR1 and CDR2 from the germline V gene are MNHNS and SASEGT. The CDR3 length is 20 residues. V was cut by 0 bases and J by 7 bases, with 25 bases left in between. The CDR3 reads CASSEADKTGIWAANSPLHF. CDR3 DNA: TGTGCCAGCAGTGAAGCGGACAAAACCGGTATTTGGGCCGCCAATTCACCCCTCCACTTT.

The rearrangement uses TRBV7-2 and TRBJ1-5; no definite D call. Trimming removed 4 bases from V and 0 bases from J, with 10 bases in between. Germline-derived CDR1 and CDR2 are SGHTA and FQGNSA. CDR3 size: 15 residues. CDR3 residues: CASSSGGTSNQPQHF. The CDR3 bases are TGTGCCAGCAGCTCGGGAGGTACTAGCAATCAGCCCCAGCATTTT.

This chain uses TRBV5-1 with TRBJ1-1; TRBD1 matches at 9 bases. Germline V lookup: CDR1 SGHRS, CDR2 YFSETQ. The CDR3 is 14 residues long. J was trimmed by 2 bases and V by 4 bases; bases with no gene match: 3. CDR3 bases: TGCGCCAGCAGCCAGGACAGGGGCAACACTGAAGCTTTCTTT. Amino acids: CASSQDRGNTEAFF.

The rearrangement uses TRBV20-1 and TRBJ2-3, with D maybe TRBD1 (5 bases). The germline V gene has CDR1 DFQATT and CDR2 SNEGSKA (reference sequence). The CDR3 contains 11 residues. For the CDR3, the DNA is TGCAGCATTAGGGGTACAGATACGCAGTATTTT. Protein product: CSIRGTDTQYF.

The rearrangement links TRBV7-2 to TRBJ2-1; 7 bases agree with TRBD2. CDR1 and CDR2 (germline): SGHTA, FQGNSA. The junction had 14 bases not matched to a gene; V was cut back by 1 base and J by 8 bases. The CDR3 runs to 17 residues. The CDR3 is CASSLDGGGPSLDEQFF. In DNA, the CDR3 is TGTGCCAGCAGCTTAGATGGGGGAGGGCCCTCCTTGGATGAGCAGTTCTTC.

This clone turned up a few times. This rearrangement joins TRBV4-1 to TRBJ2-7; 9 positions agree with TRBD1. Trimming removed 1 base from V and 0 bases from J; junction bases left unmatched: 4. CDR3 size: 16 residues. Per germline, CDR1 MGHRA and CDR2 YSYEKL. CDR3 in DNA: TGCGCCAGCAGCCAAGCGACAGGGGGGACCTCCTACGAGCAGTACTTC. Its protein is CASSQATGGTSYEQYF.

This clone was seen more than once but under ten times. The V call is TRBV6-5, the J call TRBJ1-5; 8 bases line up with TRBD1. V lost 4 bases to trimming and J lost 6 bases; unmatched junction nucleotides: 5. This CDR3 region has 14 residues. Germline loops: CDR1 MNHEY, CDR2 SVGAGI. The CDR3 DNA follows: TGTGCCAGCAGTTCCAGGGGGCAAGGTCAGCCCCAGCATTTT. Translated, it gives CASSSRGQGQPQHF.

The chain links TRBV7-9 to TRBJ2-3, with D possibly matching TRBD2 (6 bases). This CDR3 has 16 amino acids. With 3 bases removed from V and 5 bases from J, the gap between germline ends came to 18 bases. Germline V lookup: CDR1 SEHNR, CDR2 FQNEAQ (reference sequence). The DNA of the CDR3 is TGTGCCAGCAGCTTCCGTCCGCGGGGCGCGGGAGATACGCAGTATTTT. Translated, it gives CASSFRPRGAGDTQYF.

This chain links TRBV11-2 with TRBJ1-6; unclear D gene. The CDR3 totals 16 residues. The V end was cut by 6 bases, the J end by 2 bases, with 14 bases between. The V gene's germline CDR1 is SGHAT and CDR2 FQNNGV. The CDR3 DNA reads TGTGCCAGCAGTCTAGTTGCCGGGACCTATAATTCACCCCTCCACTTT. Its translation: CASSLVAGTYNSPLHF.

J is TRBJ2-4 and V is TRBV27; a weak D match, TRBD2 (5 bases). Germline values: CDR1 MNHEY, CDR2 SMNVEV (reference sequence). V was clipped by 8 bases and J by 15 bases, with 29 bases between them. CDR3 length equals 15 residues. The CDR3 protein is CASGRAQTSGSIWYF. CDR3 bases: TGTGCCAGCGGCCGGGCCCAGACGTCGGGATCGATATGGTACTTC.

The table lists this clone with a few counts. CDR3 region: CASSQENRYNEKLFF. CDR3 nucleotide sequence: TGCGCCAGCAGCCAAGAAAACAGGTATAATGAAAAACTGTTTTTT. The rearrangement uses TRBV4-1 and TRBJ1-4, with a weak D call TRBD1 (5 bases). The V gene lost 0 bases and the J gene lost 4 bases, with 9 bases spanning the gap. This CDR3 spans 15 amino acids. The germline CDR1 and CDR2 sequences are MGHRA and YSYEKL.

This chain joins TRBV3-1 (or the pseudogene TRBV3-2) and TRBJ1-1, with 11 bases that match TRBD1. Germline assignment: CDR1 LGHDT and CDR2 YNNKEL (reference sequence). The length of the CDR3 is 16 residues. With V trimmed by 3 bases and J by 11 bases, 14 bases remained unmatched. The CDR3 DNA sequence: TGTGCCAGCAGCCATCTTCCCGGGACAGGGGGACCGGGGGCTTTCTTT. Translation gives CASSHLPGTGGPGAFF.

This chain joins TRBV4-3 and TRBJ1-6, with 8 bases lining up with TRBD1. Germline V gene lookup returns CDR1 LGHNA and CDR2 YSLEER. V trimming: 1 base; J trimming: 8 bases; junction bases outside the gene matches: 4. The CDR3 consists of 15 residues. This chain's CDR3 is CASSQGLDRDSPLHF. The CDR3 DNA reads as TGCGCCAGCAGCCAAGGGCTGGACAGGGATTCACCCCTCCACTTT.

The chain recombines TRBV27 with TRBJ1-2, with a weak D call TRBD1 (6 bases). Trimming took 6 bases from V and 6 from J, leaving 14 bases between them. The CDR3 covers 13 residues. CDR1 is MNHEY and CDR2 is SMNVEV in the germline V gene (reference sequence). CDR3 nucleotides: TGTGCCAGCAGCCCACCAGGGGCCCATGGCTACACCTTC. Amino acids: CASSPPGAHGYTF.

The rearrangement links TRBV5-1 to TRBJ1-1; 8 bases are a match to TRBD1. The CDR3 sequence is 14 residues long. From germline, CDR1 is SGHRS and CDR2 YFSETQ. Germline trimming cut 3 bases from V and 9 bases from J; bases unmatched to any gene: 10. CDR3 in amino acids: CASSSGTGDTKAFF. DNA of the CDR3: TGCGCCAGCAGCTCAGGGACAGGCGATACTAAAGCTTTCTTT.

This clone was seen only once. V gene TRBV28 combines with J gene TRBJ1-6; 7 positions agree with TRBD1. CDR3 length equals 15 residues. V gave up 5 bases and J gave up 5 bases; unmatched junction bases: 6. From germline, CDR1 is MDHEN and CDR2 SYDVKM. Here the CDR3 DNA reads TGTGCCAGCAGTGGATGGGACAGCAATAATTCACCCCTCCACTTT. This gives the protein CASSGWDSNNSPLHF.